This T cell receptor beta chain was captured in a study of blood T cell repertoires in COVID-19. Turning to the study itself: Samples taken during acute and convalescent COVID-19 were collected in the United States, Italy and Spain.

Cohorts were determined from participant-reported clinical history. Authors' analysis steps: Cell counts per sample came from amplifying reference gene primers. The assay was immunoSEQ multiplex PCR, and TCRdb's table has in-frame clones only and misses some. V and J calls plus clone size are reproduced from that table; the DNA served to infer D and trimming. The sample carries around 150,000 clones, just under 85% recorded once. The CDR3 is 19 amino acids. Germline CDR1 is MNHEY and CDR2 is SVGEGT. After removal of 0 bases from V and 6 bases from J, the junction contained 12 bases not matched to a gene.

The sequencing sample was made of PBMCs or T cells enriched from blood (not recorded which). This receptor was taken from a woman aged 50 to 60 with acute COVID-19. The chain carries TRBV6-2 or TRBV6-3 and TRBJ2-1, with 12 bases lining up with TRBD2. The CDR3 coding sequence is TGTGCCAGCAGTTACTCGGCACTAGCGGGAGGCGACCCACCCAATGAGCAGTTCTTC. This sequence encodes CASSYSALAGGDPPNEQFF.